Given below is one T cell receptor beta chain in context. This clone's antigen is unknown. One end of the junction fails to match germline, which may point to a read error. The source of the sample is a study of blood T cell repertoires in COVID-19 (dated by TCRdb to about 2020). Looking at the study overall: Samples covering the acute and convalescent phases of COVID-19 were provided by collaborators in the United States, Italy and Spain. The repertoires were released in a freely available public database meant as a resource for research on the immune response to SARS-CoV-2. Nearly every sample came with metadata listing a de-identified subject ID, COVID-19 status, age in years and sex. HLA class I and class II types, where available, came from metadata supplied by the sample provider rather than from assay-based typing. Samples came from the ongoing ImmuneRACE study (first 160 participants) plus 1,254 subjects from 6 global collaborators. The prospective study material was composed of cDNA or gDNA derived from T cells, B-cell-depleted T cells, or PBMCs. Deeply sampled blood TCRbeta repertoires from subjects exposed to, actively infected with, or recovered from COVID-19 were included in the dataset.

TCRbeta CDR3 regions were amplified from genomic DNA using the immunoSEQ Assay, a bias-controlled multiplex PCR. Under the source paper's analysis protocol: The number of nucleated cells in each sample was estimated from the amplification of reference gene primers within the assay. To quantify the absolute abundance of each unique TCRbeta CDR3 rearrangement, sequence reads were collapsed and filtered. For each sample, productive Simpson clonality was calculated as the square root of Simpson's diversity index over productive rearrangements. Not all clones reach the TCRdb copy of this immuneACCESS table, which keeps in-frame sequences only. Checked studies attribute under half of the gap to unresolved V genes and leave the rest unexplained. Clonal size and the V and J genes are those of that table, whereas D and trimming came from the DNA. For this sample the table gives 410,000 or so clones, of which approximately 91% were detected only once. The top ten clones comprise approximately 1.5% of the sample.

General findings and caveats noted by the study authors: The quantity of clinical and demographic metadata differed by source and by participant and was supplied without curation.

One collaborating source in Seattle enrolled patients while the patients were actively infected and followed the patients over time throughout the course of disease. Each collaborating institution followed its own protocols to collect whole blood in K2EDTA tubes. Collaborator samples were shipped for TCRbeta analysis as frozen whole blood, isolated PBMCs, or DNA extracted from either sample type. In the germline V gene, CDR1 corresponds to WSHSY and CDR2 to SAAADI. There are 14 amino acids in the CDR3, from cysteine to phenylalanine inclusive. CDR3 DNA only is kept here, 42 bases in frame from base 1.

The chain couples TRBV10-2 to TRBJ1-6, and TRBD1 matches 7 of the central bases. The sequence was obtained from a woman aged 40 to 49 with COVID-19, enrolled during active disease. Sequencing used peripheral blood. CDR3 loop: CASGRQGFNSPLHF. DNA sequence: TGCGCCAGCGGCCGACAGGGCTTTAATTCACCTCTCCACTTT.